This is a list of T cell receptor beta chains from one sample in a study of technical replicates of blood from a few donors. The method was immunoSEQ multiplex PCR; TCRdb's version includes in-frame clones alone and lacks a portion of them. The table has 68,000 or so clones, under 98% seen once; the top ten hold 0.25% to 0.35%. Material: T cells isolated from PBMCs. The receptors shown here come from a human donor in good health. The CDR3 runs from the conserved cysteine through the conserved F or W. Fields, in order: CDR3 DNA, CDR3 protein, clone size, J gene, CDR3 length, D gene, V gene. A D gene is named only where the DNA matches it firmly. Clone sizes are given selectively: once, few, many, or a class where the clone is expanded.

CDR3nt: TGTGCCAGCTCCAGGGGTGCCCAAGAGACCCAGTACTTC; CDR3aa: CASSRGAQETQYF; abundance: NA; j_gene: TRBJ2-5; len: 13; d_gene: NA; v_gene: TRBV28
CDR3nt: TGTGCCAGCTCCGGGACAGAGTACGAGCAGTACTTC; CDR3aa: CASSGTEYEQYF; abundance: NA; j_gene: TRBJ2-7; len: 12; d_gene: TRBD1; v_gene: TRBV19
CDR3nt: TGTGCCAGCAGCAGGGCAGGCCCCTTCTACGAGCAGTACTTC; CDR3aa: CASSRAGPFYEQYF; abundance: NA; j_gene: TRBJ2-7; len: 14; d_gene: NA; v_gene: TRBV27
CDR3nt: TGTGCCAGCAGAATCGTCTCAGATGACACCGGGGAGCTGTTTTTT; CDR3aa: CASRIVSDDTGELFF; abundance: NA; j_gene: TRBJ2-2; len: 15; d_gene: NA; v_gene: TRBV6-1
CDR3nt: TGCAGCGGCACCCCACCCGGGACACAAAATGGCTACACCTTC; CDR3aa: CSGTPPGTQNGYTF; abundance: NA; j_gene: TRBJ1-2; len: 14; d_gene: NA; v_gene: TRBV29-1
CDR3nt: TGTGCCAGCAGCCCCTGGGCGGACAGGGCTAGAGAGGGCTACACCTTC; CDR3aa: CASSPWADRAREGYTF; abundance: NA; j_gene: TRBJ1-2; len: 16; d_gene: TRBD1; v_gene: TRBV7-6
CDR3nt: TGTGCCAGTAGTGCAGGGACAGGCGCATCCTACGAGCAGTACTTC; CDR3aa: CASSAGTGASYEQYF; abundance: NA; j_gene: TRBJ2-7; len: 15; d_gene: TRBD1; v_gene: TRBV19
CDR3nt: TGTGCCAGCAGTGAAGTGTGGTCTAGCGGGAGATCGGATACGCAGTATTTT; CDR3aa: CASSEVWSSGRSDTQYF; abundance: NA; j_gene: TRBJ2-3; len: 17; d_gene: TRBD2; v_gene: TRBV2
CDR3nt: TGTGCCAGCAGCACCCAGGGGTCCTACGAGCAGTACTTC; CDR3aa: CASSTQGSYEQYF; abundance: NA; j_gene: TRBJ2-7; len: 13; d_gene: NA; v_gene: TRBV7-6
CDR3nt: TGCAGCGTTGGCCCGGGCACCGGGGAGCTGTTTTTT; CDR3aa: CSVGPGTGELFF; abundance: NA; j_gene: TRBJ2-2; len: 12; d_gene: NA; v_gene: TRBV29-1
CDR3nt: TGCGCCAGCAGCCTCAACAGGGGCCACGAGCAGTACTTC; CDR3aa: CASSLNRGHEQYF; abundance: NA; j_gene: TRBJ2-7; len: 13; d_gene: TRBD1; v_gene: TRBV5-1
CDR3nt: TGTGCCAGCAGCCTACAGGGATACGATGGCTACACCTTC; CDR3aa: CASSLQGYDGYTF; abundance: NA; j_gene: TRBJ1-2; len: 13; d_gene: NA; v_gene: TRBV6-5
CDR3nt: TGTGCCAGCAGACGATCCGGGACAGGGGCCTTTAACTATGGCTACACCTTC; CDR3aa: CASRRSGTGAFNYGYTF; abundance: NA; j_gene: TRBJ1-2; len: 17; d_gene: TRBD1; v_gene: TRBV27
CDR3nt: TGTGCCAGCAGTAGAATAGGGGTTAACACTGAAGCTTTCTTT; CDR3aa: CASSRIGVNTEAFF; abundance: once; j_gene: TRBJ1-1; len: 14; d_gene: NA; v_gene: TRBV6-5
CDR3nt: TGTGCCAGCAGCTTGGATCAGGGGCACAATCAGCCCCAGCATTTT; CDR3aa: CASSLDQGHNQPQHF; abundance: NA; j_gene: TRBJ1-5; len: 15; d_gene: NA; v_gene: TRBV7-9
CDR3nt: TGTGCCAGCAGCTTAGGGTCTAATTGGTCCTACGAGCAGTACTTC; CDR3aa: CASSLGSNWSYEQYF; abundance: once; j_gene: TRBJ2-7; len: 15; d_gene: NA; v_gene: TRBV11-2